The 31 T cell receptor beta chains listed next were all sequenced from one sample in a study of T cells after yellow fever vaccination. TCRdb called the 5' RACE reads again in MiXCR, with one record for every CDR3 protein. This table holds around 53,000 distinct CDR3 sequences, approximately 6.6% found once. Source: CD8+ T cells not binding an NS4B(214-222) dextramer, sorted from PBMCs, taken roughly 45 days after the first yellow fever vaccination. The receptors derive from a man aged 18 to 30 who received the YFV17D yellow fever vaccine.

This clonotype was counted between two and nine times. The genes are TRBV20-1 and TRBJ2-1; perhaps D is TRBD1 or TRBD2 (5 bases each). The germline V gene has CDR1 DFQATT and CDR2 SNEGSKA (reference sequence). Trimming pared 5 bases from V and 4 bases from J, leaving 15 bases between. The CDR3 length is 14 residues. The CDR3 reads CSARRFGAYNEQFF. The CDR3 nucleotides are TGCAGTGCTCGGAGATTCGGGGCTTACAATGAGCAGTTCTTC.

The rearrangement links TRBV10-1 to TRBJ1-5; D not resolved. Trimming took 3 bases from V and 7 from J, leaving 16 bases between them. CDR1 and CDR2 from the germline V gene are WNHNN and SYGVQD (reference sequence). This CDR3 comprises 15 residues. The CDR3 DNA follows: TGCGCCAGCAGTGAAAGGCTCCTCTTTGGACAGCCCCAGCATTTT. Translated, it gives CASSERLLFGQPQHF.

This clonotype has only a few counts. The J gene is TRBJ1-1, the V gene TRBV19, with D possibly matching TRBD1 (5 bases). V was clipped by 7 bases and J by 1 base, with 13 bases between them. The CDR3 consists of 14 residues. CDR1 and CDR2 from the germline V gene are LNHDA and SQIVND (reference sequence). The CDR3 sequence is CASTQGRANTEAFF. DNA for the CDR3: TGTGCCAGTACTCAGGGAAGGGCGAACACTGAAGCTTTCTTT. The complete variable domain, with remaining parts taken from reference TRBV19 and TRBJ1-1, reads DGGITQSPKYLFRKEGQNVTLSCEQNLNHDAMYWYRQDPGQGLRLIYYSQIVNDFQKGDIAEGYSVSREKKESFPLTVTSAQKNPTAFYLCASTQGRANTEAFFGQGTRLTVV.

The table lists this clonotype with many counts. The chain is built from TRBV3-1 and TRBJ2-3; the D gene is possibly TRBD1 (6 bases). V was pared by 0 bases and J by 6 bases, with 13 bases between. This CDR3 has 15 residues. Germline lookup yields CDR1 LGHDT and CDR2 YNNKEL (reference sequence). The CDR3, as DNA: TGTGCCAGCAGCCAAGACGGGGCAGGGGTGGATACGCAGTATTTT. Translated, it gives CASSQDGAGVDTQYF.

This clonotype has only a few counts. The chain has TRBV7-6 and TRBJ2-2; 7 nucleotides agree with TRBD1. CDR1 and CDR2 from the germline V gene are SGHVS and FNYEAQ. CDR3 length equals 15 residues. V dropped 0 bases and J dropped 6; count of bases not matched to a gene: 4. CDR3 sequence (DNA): TGTGCCAGCAGCTTAGCGGCCCAGGGGGCCGGGGAGCTGTTTTTT. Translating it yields CASSLAAQGAGELFF. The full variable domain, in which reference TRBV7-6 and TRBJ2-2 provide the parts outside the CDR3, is GAGVSQSPRYKVTKRGQDVALRCDPISGHVSLYWYRQALGQGPEFLTYFNYEAQQDKSGLPNDRFSAERPEGSISTLTIQRTEQRDSAMYRCASSLAAQGAGELFFGEGSRLTVL.

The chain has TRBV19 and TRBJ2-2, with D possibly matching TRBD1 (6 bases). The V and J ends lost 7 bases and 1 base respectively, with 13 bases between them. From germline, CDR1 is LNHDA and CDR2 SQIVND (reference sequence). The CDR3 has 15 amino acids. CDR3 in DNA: TGTGCCAGTACCCCGACAGGAGGGAACACCGGGGAGCTGTTTTTT. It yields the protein CASTPTGGNTGELFF.

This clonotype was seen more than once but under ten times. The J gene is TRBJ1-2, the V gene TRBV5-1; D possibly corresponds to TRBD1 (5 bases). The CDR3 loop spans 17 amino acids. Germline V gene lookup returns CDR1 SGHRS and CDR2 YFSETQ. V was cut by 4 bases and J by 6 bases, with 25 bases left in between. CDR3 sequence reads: CASSATDQQDYADGYTF. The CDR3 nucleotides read TGCGCCAGCAGCGCCACCGATCAACAGGACTACGCGGATGGCTACACCTTC. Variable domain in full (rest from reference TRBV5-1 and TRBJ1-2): KAGVTQTPRYLIKTRGQQVTLSCSPISGHRSVSWYQQTPGQGLQFLFEYFSETQRNKGNFPGRFSGRQFSNSRSEMNVSTLELGDSALYLCASSATDQQDYADGYTFGSGTRLTVV.

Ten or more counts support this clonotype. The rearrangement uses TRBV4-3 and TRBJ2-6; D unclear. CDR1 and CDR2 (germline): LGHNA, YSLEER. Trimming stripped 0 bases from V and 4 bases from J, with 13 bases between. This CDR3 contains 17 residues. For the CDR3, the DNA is TGCGCCAGCAGCCAAGATCGAAGGTTCTTCGGGGCCAACGTCCTGACTTTC. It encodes CASSQDRRFFGANVLTF.

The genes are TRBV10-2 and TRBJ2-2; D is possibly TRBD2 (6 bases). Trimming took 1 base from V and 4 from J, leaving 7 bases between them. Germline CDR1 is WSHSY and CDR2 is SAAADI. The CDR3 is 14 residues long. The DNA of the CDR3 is TGCGCCAGCAGTGAGTGGGGGGTCACCGGGGAGCTGTTTTTT. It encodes CASSEWGVTGELFF.

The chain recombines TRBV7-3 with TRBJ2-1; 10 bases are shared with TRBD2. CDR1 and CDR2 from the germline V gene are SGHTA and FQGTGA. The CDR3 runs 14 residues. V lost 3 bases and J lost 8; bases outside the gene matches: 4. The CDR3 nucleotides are TGTGCCAGCAGCTTCCTAGCGGGGGTAGATGAGCAGTTCTTC. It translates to CASSFLAGVDEQFF.

The CDR3 nucleotides are TGCGCCAGCAGCTGGGGACAGGGCCCCTACTCTGGGGCCAACGTCCTGACTTTC. Translating gives CASSWGQGPYSGANVLTF. This chain connects TRBV5-1 to TRBJ2-6, with 9 bases fitting TRBD1. The trim removed 3 bases at V and 0 bases at J, leaving 7 bases unmatched. This CDR3 comprises 18 residues. Germline V gene lookup returns CDR1 SGHRS and CDR2 YFSETQ. The full variable domain, its missing parts supplied by reference TRBV5-1 and TRBJ2-6, is KAGVTQTPRYLIKTRGQQVTLSCSPISGHRSVSWYQQTPGQGLQFLFEYFSETQRNKGNFPGRFSGRQFSNSRSEMNVSTLELGDSALYLCASSWGQGPYSGANVLTFGAGSRLTVL.

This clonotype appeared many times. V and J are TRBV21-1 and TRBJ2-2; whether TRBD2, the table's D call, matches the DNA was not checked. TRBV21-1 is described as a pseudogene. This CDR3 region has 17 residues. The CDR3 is CASSKVCMASEAGELFF. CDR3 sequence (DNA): TGTGCCAGCAGCAAAGTCTGTATGGCTAGCGAGGCCGGGGAGCTGTTTTTT.

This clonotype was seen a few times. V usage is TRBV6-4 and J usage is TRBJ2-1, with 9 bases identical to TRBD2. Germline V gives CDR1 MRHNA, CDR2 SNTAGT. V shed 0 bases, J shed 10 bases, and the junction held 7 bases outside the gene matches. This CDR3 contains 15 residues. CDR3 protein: CASSDSDSGGGEQFF. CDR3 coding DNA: TGTGCCAGCAGTGACTCGGATAGCGGGGGTGGCGAGCAGTTCTTC.

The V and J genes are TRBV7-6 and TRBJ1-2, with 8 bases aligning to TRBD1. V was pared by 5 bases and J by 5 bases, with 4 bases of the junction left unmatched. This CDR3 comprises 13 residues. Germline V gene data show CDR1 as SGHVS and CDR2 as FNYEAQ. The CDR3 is CASSPDREYGYTF. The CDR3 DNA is TGTGCCAGCAGCCCGGACAGGGAGTATGGCTACACCTTC.

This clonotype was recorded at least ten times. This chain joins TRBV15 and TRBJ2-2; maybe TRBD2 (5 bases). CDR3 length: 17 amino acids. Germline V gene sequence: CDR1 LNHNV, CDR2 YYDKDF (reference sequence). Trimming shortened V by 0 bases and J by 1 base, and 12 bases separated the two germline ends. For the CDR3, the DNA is TGTGCCACCAGCAGAGAAGGCGGCGAGGGGAACACCGGGGAGCTGTTTTTT. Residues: CATSREGGEGNTGELFF.

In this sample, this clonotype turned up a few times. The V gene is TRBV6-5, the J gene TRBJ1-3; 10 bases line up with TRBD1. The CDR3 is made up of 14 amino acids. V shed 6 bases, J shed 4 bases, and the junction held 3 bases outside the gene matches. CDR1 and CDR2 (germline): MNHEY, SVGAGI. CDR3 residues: CASSPDRGGNTIYF. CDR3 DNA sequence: TGTGCCAGCAGCCCGGACAGGGGGGGAAACACCATATATTTT.

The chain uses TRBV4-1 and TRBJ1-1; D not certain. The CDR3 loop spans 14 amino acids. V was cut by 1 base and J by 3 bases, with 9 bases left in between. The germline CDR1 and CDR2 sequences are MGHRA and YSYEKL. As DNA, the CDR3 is TGCGCCAGCAGCCAAGTAGGGCAGCACACTGAAGCTTTCTTT. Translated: CASSQVGQHTEAFF.

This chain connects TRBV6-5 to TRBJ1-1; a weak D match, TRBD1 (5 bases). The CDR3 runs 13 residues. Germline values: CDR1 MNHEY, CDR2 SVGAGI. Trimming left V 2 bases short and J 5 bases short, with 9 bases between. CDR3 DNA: TGTGCCAGCAGTTACCCGGGGGGAACTGAAGCTTTCTTT. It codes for CASSYPGGTEAFF.

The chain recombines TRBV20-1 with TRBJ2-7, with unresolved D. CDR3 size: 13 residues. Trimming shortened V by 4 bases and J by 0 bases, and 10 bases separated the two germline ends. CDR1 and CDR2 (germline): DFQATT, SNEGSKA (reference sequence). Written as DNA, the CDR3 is TGCAGTGCTAACAGCCTGAGCTCCTACGAGCAGTACTTC. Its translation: CSANSLSSYEQYF.

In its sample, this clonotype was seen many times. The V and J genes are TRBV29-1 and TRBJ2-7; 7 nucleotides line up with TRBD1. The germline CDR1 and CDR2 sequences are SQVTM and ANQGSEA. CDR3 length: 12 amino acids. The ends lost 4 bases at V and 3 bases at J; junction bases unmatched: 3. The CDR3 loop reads CSVVAGGYEQYF. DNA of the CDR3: TGCAGCGTTGTAGCAGGGGGCTACGAGCAGTACTTC.

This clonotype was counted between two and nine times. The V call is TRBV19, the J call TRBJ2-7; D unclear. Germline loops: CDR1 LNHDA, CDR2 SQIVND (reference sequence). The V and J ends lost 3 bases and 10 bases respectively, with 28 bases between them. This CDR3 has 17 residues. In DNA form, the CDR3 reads TGTGCCAGTAGTATGTTTTCTGAGGAACGGCCCCTAAGGAAACAGTACTTC. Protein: CASSMFSEERPLRKQYF.

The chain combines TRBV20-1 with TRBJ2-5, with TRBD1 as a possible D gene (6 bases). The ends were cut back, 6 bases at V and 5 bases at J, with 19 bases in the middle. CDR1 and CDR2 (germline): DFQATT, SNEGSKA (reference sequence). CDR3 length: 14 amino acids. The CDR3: CSAKGGARKETQYF. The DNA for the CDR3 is TGCAGTGCCAAAGGGGGAGCCCGCAAGGAGACCCAGTACTTC.

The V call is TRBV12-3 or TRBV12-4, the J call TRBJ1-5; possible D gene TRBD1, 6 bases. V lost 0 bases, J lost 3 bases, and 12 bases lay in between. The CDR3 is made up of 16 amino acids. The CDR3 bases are TGTGCCAGCAGTTTAGCCTCCACGGGACACAATCAGCCCCAGCATTTT. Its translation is CASSLASTGHNQPQHF.

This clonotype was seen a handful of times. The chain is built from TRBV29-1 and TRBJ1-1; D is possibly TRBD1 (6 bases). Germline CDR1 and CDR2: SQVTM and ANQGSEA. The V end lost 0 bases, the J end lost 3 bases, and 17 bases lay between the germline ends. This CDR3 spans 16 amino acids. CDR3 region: CSVEDPQGGGDTEAFF. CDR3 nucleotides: TGCAGCGTTGAAGATCCACAGGGAGGAGGGGACACTGAAGCTTTCTTT.

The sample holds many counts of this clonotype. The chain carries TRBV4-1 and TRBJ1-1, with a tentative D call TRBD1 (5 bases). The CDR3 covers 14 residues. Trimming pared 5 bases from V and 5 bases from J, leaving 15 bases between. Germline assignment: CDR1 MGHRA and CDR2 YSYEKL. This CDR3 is CASSEGGGWTEAFF. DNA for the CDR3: TGCGCCAGCAGCGAGGGTGGGGGTTGGACTGAAGCTTTCTTT.

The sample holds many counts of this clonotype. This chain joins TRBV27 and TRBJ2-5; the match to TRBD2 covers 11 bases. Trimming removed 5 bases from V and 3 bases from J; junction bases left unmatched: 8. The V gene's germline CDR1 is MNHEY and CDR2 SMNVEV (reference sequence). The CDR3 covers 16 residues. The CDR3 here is CASSLSGTSGKETQYF. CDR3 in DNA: TGTGCCAGCAGTCTCTCCGGGACTAGCGGAAAAGAGACCCAGTACTTC.

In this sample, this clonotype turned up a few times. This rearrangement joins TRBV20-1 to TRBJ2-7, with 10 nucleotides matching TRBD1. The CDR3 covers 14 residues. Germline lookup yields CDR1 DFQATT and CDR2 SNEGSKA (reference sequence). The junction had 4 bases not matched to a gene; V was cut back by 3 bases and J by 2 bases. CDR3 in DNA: TGCAGTGCTAGTGCGGGGACAGGGGCCTACGAGCAGTACTTC. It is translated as CSASAGTGAYEQYF.

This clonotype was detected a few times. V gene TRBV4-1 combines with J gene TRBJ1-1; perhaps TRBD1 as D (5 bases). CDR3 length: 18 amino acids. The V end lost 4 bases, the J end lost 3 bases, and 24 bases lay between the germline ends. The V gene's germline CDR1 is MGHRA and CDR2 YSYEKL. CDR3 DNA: TGCGCCAGCAGCCCACCGGGACGGCGCTTAGAGGAAGACACTGAAGCTTTCTTT. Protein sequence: CASSPPGRRLEEDTEAFF.

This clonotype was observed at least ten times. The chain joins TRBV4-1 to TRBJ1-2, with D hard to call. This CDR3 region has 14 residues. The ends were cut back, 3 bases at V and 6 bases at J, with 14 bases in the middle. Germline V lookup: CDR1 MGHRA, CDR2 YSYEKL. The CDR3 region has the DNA TGCGCCAGCAGCCACCCCAATAGAGAAGATGGCTACACCTTC. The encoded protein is CASSHPNREDGYTF.

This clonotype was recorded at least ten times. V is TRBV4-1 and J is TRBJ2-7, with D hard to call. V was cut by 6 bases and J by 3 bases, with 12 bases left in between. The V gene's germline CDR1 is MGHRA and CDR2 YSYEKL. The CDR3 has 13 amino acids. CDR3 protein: CASSQFLDYEQYF. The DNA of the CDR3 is TGCGCCAGCAGTCAATTTTTAGACTACGAGCAGTACTTC.

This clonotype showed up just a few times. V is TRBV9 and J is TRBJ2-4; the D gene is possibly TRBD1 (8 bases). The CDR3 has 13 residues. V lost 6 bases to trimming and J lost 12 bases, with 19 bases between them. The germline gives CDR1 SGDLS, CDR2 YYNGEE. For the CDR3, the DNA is TGTGCCAGCAACAGGGGGGGGGGATCCGATCAGTACTTC. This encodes CASNRGGGSDQYF.